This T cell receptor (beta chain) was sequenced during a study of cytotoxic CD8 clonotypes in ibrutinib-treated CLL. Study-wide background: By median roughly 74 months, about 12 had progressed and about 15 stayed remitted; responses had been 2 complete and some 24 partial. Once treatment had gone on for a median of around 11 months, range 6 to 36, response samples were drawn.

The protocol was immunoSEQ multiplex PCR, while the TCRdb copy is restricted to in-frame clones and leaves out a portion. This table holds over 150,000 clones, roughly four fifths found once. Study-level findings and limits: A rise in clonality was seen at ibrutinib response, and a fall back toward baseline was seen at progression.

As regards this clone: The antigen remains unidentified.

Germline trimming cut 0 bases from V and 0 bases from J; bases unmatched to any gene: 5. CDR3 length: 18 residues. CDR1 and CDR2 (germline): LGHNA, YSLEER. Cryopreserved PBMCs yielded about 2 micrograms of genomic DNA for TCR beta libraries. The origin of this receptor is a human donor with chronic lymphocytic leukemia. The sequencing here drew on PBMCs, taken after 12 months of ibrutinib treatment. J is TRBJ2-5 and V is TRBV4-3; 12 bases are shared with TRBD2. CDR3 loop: CASSQEGLAGGYQETQYF. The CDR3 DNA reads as TGCGCCAGCAGCCAAGAAGGGCTAGCGGGGGGGTACCAAGAGACCCAGTACTTC.